This T cell receptor (beta chain) was profiled in a study of regulatory T cells in long-lasting Graves disease. The study, taken as a whole, reports: More public clonotypes were shared by persistent patients (around 2,800) than by new patients (approximately 1,000). With persistent disease, TRBV28, TRBJ1-2 and TRBJ2-5 were the favored segments.

Investigators prepared the TCR beta libraries by applying iRepertoire HTBI primers and Arm-PCR of CDR3 regions. TCRdb re-called the multiplex PCR reads with MiXCR, one entry per CDR3 protein. Here the sample spans 400,000 to 500,000 distinct CDR3 sequences, around a fifth being singletons. At least ten counts were recorded for this clonotype. The target antigen is unknown. Specified time point: persistent/refractory GD, antithyroid drugs over 5 years with positive TRAb. RNA isolated from PBMCs was used to make the TCR library. As a group, patients came from one endocrinology department in Xi'an, China. EDTA tubes were used for drawing around 9.7 milliliters of peripheral blood. V lost 0 bases to trimming and J lost 9 bases, with 11 bases between them. The CDR3 consists of 13 residues. Germline CDR1 and CDR2: SGHVS and FNYEAQ.

This chain joins TRBV7-6 and TRBJ1-1; a weak D match, TRBD1 (5 bases). Specimen: peripheral blood mononuclear cells (PBMCs), collected when the disease was refractory, from a patient treated with antithyroid drugs. This receptor was obtained from a female donor with Graves disease. The CDR3 is CASSLAQKGKAFF. In DNA form, the CDR3 reads TGTGCCAGCAGCTTAGCGCAAAAGGGGAAAGCTTTCTTT.